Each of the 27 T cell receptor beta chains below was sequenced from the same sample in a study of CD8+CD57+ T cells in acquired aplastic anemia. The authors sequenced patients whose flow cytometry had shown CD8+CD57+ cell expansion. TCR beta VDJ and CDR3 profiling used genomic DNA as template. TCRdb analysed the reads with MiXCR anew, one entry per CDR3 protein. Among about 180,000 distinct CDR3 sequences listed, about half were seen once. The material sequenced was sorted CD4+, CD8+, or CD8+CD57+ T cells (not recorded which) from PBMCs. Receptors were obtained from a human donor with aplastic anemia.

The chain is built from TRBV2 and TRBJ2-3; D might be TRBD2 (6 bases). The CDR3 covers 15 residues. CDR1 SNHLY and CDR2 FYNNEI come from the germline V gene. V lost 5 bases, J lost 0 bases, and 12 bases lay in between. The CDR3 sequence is CASSSGTSSTDTQYF. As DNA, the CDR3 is TGTGCCAGCAGTTCCGGGACTTCTAGCACAGATACGCAGTATTTT.

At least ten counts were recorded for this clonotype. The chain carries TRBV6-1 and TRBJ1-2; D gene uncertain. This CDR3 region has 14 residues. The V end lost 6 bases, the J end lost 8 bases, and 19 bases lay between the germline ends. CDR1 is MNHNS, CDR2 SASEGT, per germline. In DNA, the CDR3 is TGTGCCAGCAGCTCCGGGGTTTCGGTGGGGGGCTACACCTTC. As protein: CASSSGVSVGGYTF.

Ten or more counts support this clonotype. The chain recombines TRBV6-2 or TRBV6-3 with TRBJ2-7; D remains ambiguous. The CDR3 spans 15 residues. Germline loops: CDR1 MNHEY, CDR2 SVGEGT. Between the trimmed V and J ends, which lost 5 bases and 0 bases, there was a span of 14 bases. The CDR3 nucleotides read TGTGCCAGCAGTAAACGTTTAGGACCCTCCTACGAGCAGTACTTC. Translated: CASSKRLGPSYEQYF.

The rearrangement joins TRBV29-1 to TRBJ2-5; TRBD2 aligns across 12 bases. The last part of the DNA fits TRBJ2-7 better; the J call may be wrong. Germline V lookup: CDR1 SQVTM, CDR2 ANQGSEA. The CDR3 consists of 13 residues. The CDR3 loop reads CSVFTSGRLEQYF. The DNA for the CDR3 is TGCAGCGTTTTTACTAGCGGGAGGCTCGAGCAGTACTTC.

The chain's CDR3 is CATSSPTGSGFEQYF. The CDR3 region has the DNA TGTGCCACCAGCAGTCCCACGGGGTCTGGGTTCGAGCAGTACTTC. The chain has TRBV15 and TRBJ2-7; weak D call: TRBD2 (5 bases). The CDR3 is 15 residues long. CDR1 LNHNV and CDR2 YYDKDF come from the germline V gene (reference sequence). V lost 3 bases and J lost 6, with 18 bases in between.

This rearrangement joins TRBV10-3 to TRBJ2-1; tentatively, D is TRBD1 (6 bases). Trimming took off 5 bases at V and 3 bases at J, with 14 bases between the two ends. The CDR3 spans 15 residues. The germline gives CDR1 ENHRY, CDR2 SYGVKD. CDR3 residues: CAISPGQKNYNEQFF. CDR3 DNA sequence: TGTGCCATCAGTCCGGGACAAAAAAACTACAATGAGCAGTTCTTC.

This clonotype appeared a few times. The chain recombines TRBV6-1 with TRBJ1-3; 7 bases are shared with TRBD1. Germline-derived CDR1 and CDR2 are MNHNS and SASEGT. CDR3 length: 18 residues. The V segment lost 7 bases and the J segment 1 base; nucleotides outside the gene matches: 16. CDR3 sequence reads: CASNPLQGILSSGNTIYF. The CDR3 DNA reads TGTGCCAGCAACCCCTTACAGGGGATCTTATCTTCTGGAAACACCATATATTTT.

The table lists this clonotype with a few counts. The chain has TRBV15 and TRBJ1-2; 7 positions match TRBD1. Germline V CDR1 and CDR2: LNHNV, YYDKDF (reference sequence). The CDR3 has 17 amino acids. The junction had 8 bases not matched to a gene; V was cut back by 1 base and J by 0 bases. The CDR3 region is CATSRGLDREANYGYTF. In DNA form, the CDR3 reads TGTGCCACCAGCAGAGGCCTTGACAGGGAGGCTAACTATGGCTACACCTTC.

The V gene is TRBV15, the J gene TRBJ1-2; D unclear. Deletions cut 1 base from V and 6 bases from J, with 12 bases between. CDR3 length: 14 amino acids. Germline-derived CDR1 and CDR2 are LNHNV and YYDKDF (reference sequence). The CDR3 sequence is CATSRVATGHGYTF. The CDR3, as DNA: TGTGCCACCAGCAGAGTGGCGACTGGGCATGGCTACACCTTC.

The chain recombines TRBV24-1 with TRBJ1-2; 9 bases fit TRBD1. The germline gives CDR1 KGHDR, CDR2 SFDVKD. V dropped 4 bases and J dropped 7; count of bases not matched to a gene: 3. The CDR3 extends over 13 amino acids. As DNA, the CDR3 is TGTGCCACCAGTGACGGGACAGGGAGTGGCTACACCTTC. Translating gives CATSDGTGSGYTF.

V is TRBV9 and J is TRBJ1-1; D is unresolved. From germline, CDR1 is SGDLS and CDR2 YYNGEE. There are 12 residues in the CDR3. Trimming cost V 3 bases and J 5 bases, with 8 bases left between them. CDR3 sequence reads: CASSAGETEAFF. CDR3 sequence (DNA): TGTGCCAGCAGCGCGGGTGAAACTGAAGCTTTCTTT. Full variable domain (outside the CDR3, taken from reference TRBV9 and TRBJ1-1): DSGVTQTPKHLITATGQRVTLRCSPRSGDLSVYWYQQSLDQGLQFLIQYYNGEERAKGNILERFSAQQFPDLHSELNLSSLELGDSALYFCASSAGETEAFFGQGTRLTVV.

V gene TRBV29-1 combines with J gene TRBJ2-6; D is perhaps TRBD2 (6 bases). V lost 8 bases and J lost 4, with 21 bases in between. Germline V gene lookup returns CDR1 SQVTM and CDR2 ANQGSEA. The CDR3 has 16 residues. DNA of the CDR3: TGCAGCTTAGGGCCGGGGGTGTTCCGCGGGGCCAACGTCCTGACTTTC. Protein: CSLGPGVFRGANVLTF.

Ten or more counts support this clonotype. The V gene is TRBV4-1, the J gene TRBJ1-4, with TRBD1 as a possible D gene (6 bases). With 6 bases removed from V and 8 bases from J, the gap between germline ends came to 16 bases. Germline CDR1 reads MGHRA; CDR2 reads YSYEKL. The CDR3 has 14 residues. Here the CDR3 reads CASRSQQGGEKLFF. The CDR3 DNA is TGCGCCAGCAGATCACAACAGGGAGGGGAAAAACTGTTTTTT.

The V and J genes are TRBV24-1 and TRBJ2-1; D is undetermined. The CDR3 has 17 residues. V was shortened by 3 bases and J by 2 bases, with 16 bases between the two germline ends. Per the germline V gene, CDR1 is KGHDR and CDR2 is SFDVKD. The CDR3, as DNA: TGTGCCACCAGTGATGTCTCCGGGCCAGAGGCCTACAATGAGCAGTTCTTC. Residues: CATSDVSGPEAYNEQFF.

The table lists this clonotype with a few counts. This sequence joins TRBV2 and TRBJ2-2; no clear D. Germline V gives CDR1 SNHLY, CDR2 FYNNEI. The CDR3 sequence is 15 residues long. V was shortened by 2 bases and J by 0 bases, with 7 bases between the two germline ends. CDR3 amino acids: CASSEQVTNTGELFF. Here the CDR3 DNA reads TGTGCCAGCAGTGAACAGGTTACGAACACCGGGGAGCTGTTTTTT.

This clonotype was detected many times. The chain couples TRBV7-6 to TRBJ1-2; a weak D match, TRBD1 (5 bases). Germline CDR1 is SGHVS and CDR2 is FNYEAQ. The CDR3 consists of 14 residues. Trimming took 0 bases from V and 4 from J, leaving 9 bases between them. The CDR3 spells CASSLAHRSYGYTF. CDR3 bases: TGTGCCAGCAGCTTAGCGCACAGGTCCTATGGCTACACCTTC.

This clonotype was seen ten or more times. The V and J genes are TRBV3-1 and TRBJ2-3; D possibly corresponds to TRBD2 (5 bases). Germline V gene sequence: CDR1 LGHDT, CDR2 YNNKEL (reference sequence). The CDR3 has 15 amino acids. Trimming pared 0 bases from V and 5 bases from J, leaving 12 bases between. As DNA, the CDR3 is TGTGCCAGCAGCCAAGATGGGCGGGCTGGAGATACGCAGTATTTT. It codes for CASSQDGRAGDTQYF.

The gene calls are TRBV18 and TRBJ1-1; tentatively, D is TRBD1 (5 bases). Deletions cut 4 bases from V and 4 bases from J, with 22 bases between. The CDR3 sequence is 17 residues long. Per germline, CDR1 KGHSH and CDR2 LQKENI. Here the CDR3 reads CASSLNRASIGATEAFF. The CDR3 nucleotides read TGTGCCAGCTCACTAAACCGGGCCTCTATTGGGGCCACTGAAGCTTTCTTT.

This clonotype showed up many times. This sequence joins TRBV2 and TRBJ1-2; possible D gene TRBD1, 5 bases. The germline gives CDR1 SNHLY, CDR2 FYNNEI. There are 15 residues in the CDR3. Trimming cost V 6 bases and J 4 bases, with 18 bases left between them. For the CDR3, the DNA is TGTGCCAGCAGGAGGGACCTATTGGCCGGCTATGGCTACACCTTC. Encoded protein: CASRRDLLAGYGYTF.

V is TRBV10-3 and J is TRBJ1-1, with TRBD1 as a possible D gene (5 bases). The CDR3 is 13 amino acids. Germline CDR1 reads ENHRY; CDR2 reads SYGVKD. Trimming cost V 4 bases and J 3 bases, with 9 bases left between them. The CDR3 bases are TGTGCCATCAGTGCTGGGGGGTACACTGAAGCTTTCTTT. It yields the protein CAISAGGYTEAFF.

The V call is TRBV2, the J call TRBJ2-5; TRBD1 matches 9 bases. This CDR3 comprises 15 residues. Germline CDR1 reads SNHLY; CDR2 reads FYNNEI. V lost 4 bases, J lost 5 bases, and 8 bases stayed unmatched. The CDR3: CASSVGTGSRETQYF. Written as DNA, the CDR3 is TGTGCCAGCAGTGTAGGGACAGGGAGTCGGGAGACCCAGTACTTC.

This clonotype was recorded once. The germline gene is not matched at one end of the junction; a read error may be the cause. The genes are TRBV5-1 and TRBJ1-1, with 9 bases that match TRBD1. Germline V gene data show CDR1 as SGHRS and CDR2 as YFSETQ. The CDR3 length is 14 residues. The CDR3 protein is CASSEQGANTGAFF. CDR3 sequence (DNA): TGCGCCAGCAGCGAACAGGGGGCGAACACTGGAGCTTTCTTT.

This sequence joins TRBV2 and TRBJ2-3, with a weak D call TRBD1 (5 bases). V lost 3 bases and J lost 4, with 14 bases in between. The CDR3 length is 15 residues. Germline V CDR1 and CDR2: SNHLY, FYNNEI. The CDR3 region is CASSEDIGKADTQYF. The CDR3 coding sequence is TGTGCCAGCAGTGAGGACATTGGGAAGGCAGATACGCAGTATTTT.

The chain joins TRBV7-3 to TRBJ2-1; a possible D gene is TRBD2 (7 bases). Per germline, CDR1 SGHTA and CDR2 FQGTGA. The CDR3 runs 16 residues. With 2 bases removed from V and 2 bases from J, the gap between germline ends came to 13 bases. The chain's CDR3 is CASSLQNGGPYNEQFF. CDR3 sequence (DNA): TGTGCCAGCAGCTTACAGAACGGGGGGCCCTACAATGAGCAGTTCTTC.

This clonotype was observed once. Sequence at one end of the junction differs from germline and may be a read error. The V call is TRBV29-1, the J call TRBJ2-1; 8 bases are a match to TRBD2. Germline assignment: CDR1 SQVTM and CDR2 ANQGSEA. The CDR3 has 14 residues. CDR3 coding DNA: TGCAGCGTTGCAAGCGGGAGCTCCTACAATGACCAGTTCTTC. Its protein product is CSVASGSSYNDQFF.

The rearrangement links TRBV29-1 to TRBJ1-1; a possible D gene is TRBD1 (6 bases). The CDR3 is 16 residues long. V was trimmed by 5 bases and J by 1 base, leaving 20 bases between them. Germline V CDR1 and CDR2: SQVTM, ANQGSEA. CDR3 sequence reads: CSVHGGRGLPNTEAFF. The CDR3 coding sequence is TGCAGCGTTCATGGGGGGCGAGGGCTGCCGAACACTGAAGCTTTCTTT.

CDR3 in DNA: TGCAGTGCCGCACGGGACAGGGAGTACTATGGCTACACCTTC. This codes for CSAARDREYYGYTF. The chain has TRBV20-1 and TRBJ1-2; 9 bases are shared with TRBD1. Germline V CDR1 and CDR2: DFQATT, SNEGSKA (reference sequence). V lost 6 bases, J lost 3 bases, and 8 bases stayed unmatched. CDR3 length equals 14 residues.